One sample yielded the 16 T cell receptor beta chains listed below, sequenced in a study of T cells after yellow fever vaccination. TCRdb re-called the 5' RACE reads with MiXCR, one entry per CDR3 protein. Among 300,000 to 400,000 distinct CDR3 sequences listed, 8.7% were seen once. The material was PBMCs, obtained on the day of the first yellow fever vaccination. The receptors here all came from a man between 18 and 29 years old who received the YFV17D yellow fever vaccine.

This clonotype was counted between two and nine times. This chain connects TRBV7-2 to TRBJ1-2, with 9 bases that match TRBD1. V was pared by 4 bases and J by 8 bases, with 14 bases of the junction left unmatched. Germline V gives CDR1 SGHTA, CDR2 FQGNSA. The length of the CDR3 is 16 residues. The chain's CDR3 is CASSSQAPGQGEGYTF. The CDR3 nucleotides are TGTGCCAGCAGCTCGCAGGCCCCGGGACAGGGAGAAGGCTACACCTTC.

The chain carries TRBV7-2 and TRBJ2-3; D not resolved. Trimming cost V 5 bases and J 0 bases, with 9 bases left between them. The CDR3 has 14 amino acids. In germline, CDR1 is SGHTA, CDR2 FQGNSA. CDR3: CASSRVSSTDTQYF. DNA of the CDR3: TGTGCCAGCAGCCGGGTTTCTAGCACAGATACGCAGTATTTT.

In this sample, this clonotype turned up a few times. The chain couples TRBV5-1 to TRBJ2-4, with TRBD1 matching over 9 bases. Germline-derived CDR1 and CDR2 are SGHRS and YFSETQ. V lost 4 bases, J lost 2 bases, and 7 bases stayed unmatched. The CDR3 runs 16 residues. CDR3 nucleotides: TGCGCCAGCAGCAGAAGGACAGGGGCGCCCAAAAACATTCAGTACTTC. Translating gives CASSRRTGAPKNIQYF.

This clonotype was seen only a few times. The CDR3 DNA reads TGTGCCACTTCCCCGGGGGGGACGGGATGGACTGAAGCTTTCTTT. Amino acids: CATSPGGTGWTEAFF. The chain employs TRBV11-2 and TRBJ1-1, with D possibly being TRBD1 (5 bases). In germline, CDR1 is SGHAT, CDR2 FQNNGV. The length of the CDR3 is 15 residues. V lost 10 bases to trimming and J lost 5 bases, with 23 bases between them.

The chain recombines TRBV6-5 with TRBJ2-2, with 10 bases fitting TRBD1. The CDR3 has 18 amino acids. V lost 0 bases and J lost 6; bases outside the gene matches: 10. Germline values: CDR1 MNHEY, CDR2 SVGAGI. In DNA form, the CDR3 reads TGTGCCAGCAGTTACTCCTACCGACAGGGGGCAGCGGCCGGGGAGCTGTTTTTT. Residues: CASSYSYRQGAAAGELFF.

This clonotype was detected only a few times. CDR3 loop: CASSLVSGLSNEQYV. Written as DNA, the CDR3 is TGTGCCAGCAGCTTAGTGAGCGGGCTATCAAACGAGCAGTACGTC. The rearrangement uses TRBV7-2 and TRBJ2-7; D is possibly TRBD2 (6 bases). CDR1 SGHTA and CDR2 FQGNSA come from the germline V gene. The ends were cut back, 1 base at V and 5 bases at J, with 15 bases in the middle. The CDR3 consists of 15 residues.

This clonotype has just a few counts. The chain employs TRBV27 and TRBJ1-5; TRBD1 might be the D (5 bases). CDR1 and CDR2 (germline): MNHEY, SMNVEV (reference sequence). V gave up 4 bases and J gave up 5 bases, with 12 bases separating them. The CDR3 is made up of 14 amino acids. CDR3 DNA: TGTGCCAGCAGTTCCCCAGGGTCGTATCAGCCCCAGCATTTT. Amino acids: CASSSPGSYQPQHF.

The chain has TRBV11-2 and TRBJ2-3, with a possible D match to TRBD1 (5 bases). V lost 2 bases to trimming and J lost 1 base, with 19 bases between them. CDR3 size: 18 residues. In germline, CDR1 is SGHAT, CDR2 FQNNGV. The DNA of the CDR3 is TGTGCCAGCAGCTTATATCAGGGCGACCCGACGGGCACAGATACGCAGTATTTT. It yields the protein CASSLYQGDPTGTDTQYF.

There are many counts of this clonotype. The chain couples TRBV6-1 to TRBJ2-2; D is uncertain. This CDR3 spans 15 amino acids. Germline V CDR1 and CDR2: MNHNS, SASEGT. V lost 4 bases, J lost 0 bases, and 9 bases lay in between. Here the CDR3 reads CASSVQSANTGELFF. CDR3 bases: TGTGCCAGCAGTGTACAGAGCGCGAACACCGGGGAGCTGTTTTTT.

This clonotype came up a few times. The chain recombines TRBV24-1 with TRBJ2-3; TRBD1 matches at 7 bases. Per germline, CDR1 KGHDR and CDR2 SFDVKD. Trimming took 2 bases from V and 0 from J; bases not matched to a gene: 10. The CDR3 has 18 amino acids. The CDR3 loop is CATSDSSMGQSSTDTQYF. In nucleotides, the CDR3 is TGTGCCACCAGTGATTCGAGCATGGGACAGAGTAGCACAGATACGCAGTATTTT.

This rearrangement joins TRBV12-3 or TRBV12-4 to TRBJ1-2; 7 positions agree with TRBD1. The CDR3 is 15 amino acids. V shed 6 bases and J 4 bases; nucleotides not matched to a gene: 11. The CDR3 is CASRATGDGVYGYTF. CDR3 nucleotides: TGTGCCAGCAGAGCTACAGGGGATGGGGTCTATGGCTACACCTTC.

The chain links TRBV5-5 to TRBJ2-1; TRBD1 matches at 8 bases. CDR3 length: 16 amino acids. From germline, CDR1 is SGHKS and CDR2 YYEKEE (reference sequence). With V trimmed by 1 base and J by 0 bases, 3 bases remained unmatched. The CDR3 DNA sequence: TGTGCCAGCAGCTTGCGACAGGGGAGCTCCTACAATGAGCAGTTCTTC. Protein sequence: CASSLRQGSSYNEQFF.

This chain uses TRBV27 with TRBJ2-7; 10 nucleotides line up with TRBD1. CDR1 is MNHEY and CDR2 is SMNVEV in the germline V gene (reference sequence). The length of the CDR3 is 15 residues. The V gene end was trimmed by 4 bases and the J gene end by 2 bases; junction bases not matched to a gene: 5. The CDR3 DNA reads as TGTGCCAGCAGTTCCCGGACAGGGGGGACCTACGAGCAGTACTTC. Amino acids: CASSSRTGGTYEQYF.

The chain carries TRBV2 and TRBJ2-7, with no clear D. CDR1 and CDR2 (germline): SNHLY, FYNNEI. Trimming shortened V by 2 bases and J by 0 bases, and 5 bases separated the two germline ends. The CDR3 is 13 residues long. CDR3 in DNA: TGTGCCAGCAGTGAAAACTTCTCCTACGAGCAGTACGTC. This translates into CASSENFSYEQYV.

This clonotype occurred a few times. The chain joins TRBV11-3 to TRBJ2-1; D is uncertain. The V gene lost 7 bases and the J gene lost 10 bases, with 17 bases spanning the gap. Germline lookup yields CDR1 SGHNT and CDR2 YENEEA. The CDR3 is 13 residues long. The CDR3 DNA reads as TGTGCCAGCACCCGTTCATGGATGAACGAGCAGTTCTTC. This gives the protein CASTRSWMNEQFF.

This clonotype was counted only a few times. CDR3 coding DNA: TGTGCCAGCAGTTACGTAGGGGGTCAGCCCCAGCATTTT. It specifies CASSYVGGQPQHF. The chain links TRBV6-2 or TRBV6-3 to TRBJ1-5; D perhaps matches TRBD1 (6 bases). V lost 2 bases, J lost 6 bases, and 8 bases lay in between. The CDR3 is 13 amino acids. CDR1 is MNHEY, CDR2 SVGEGT, per germline.